The following is a TCR beta chain sequence with its context. Antigen unknown. This sample is part of a study of Ad26.COV2.S vaccination and SARS-CoV-2 variants. Study-wide context: Donor allocation was to the COV1001 Ad26.COV2.S trial arm. Ad26.COV2.S was injected intramuscularly once or twice, 56 days apart. Findings of the study overall: After vaccination, reports described spike-specific CD8+ and CD4+ T cell responses as showing substantial breadth.

The V end lost 9 bases, the J end lost 6 bases, and 17 bases lay between the germline ends. CDR1 and CDR2 (germline): KGHDR, SFDVKD. CDR3 length: 13 amino acids. Indicated treatment: some 20 received Ad26.COV2.S at low or high dose, single or two shots; a few received placebo; per-sample allocation not given. Day 63 following the first vaccine or placebo injection was when the samples were taken. Vaccination used an Ad26 vector expressing Wuhan-strain SARS-CoV-2 spike. Here immunoSEQ multiplex PCR was the method, and the copy in TCRdb shows in-frame clones only, minus some. Among 400,000 to 450,000 clones listed, 92% were seen once.

The TCR originated in a person aged 18-65 years who received the Ad26.COV2.S COVID-19 vaccine or a placebo. The chain links TRBV24-1 to TRBJ2-7; a weak D match, TRBD2 (5 bases). This specimen was peripheral blood, taken in a trial of Ad26.COV2.S vaccine versus placebo. DNA of the CDR3: TGTGCCACCTCGACCCGGGGATCTGGCGAGCAGTACTTC. Its translation is CATSTRGSGEQYF.